This T cell receptor beta chain was captured in a study of T cell repertoires in cytomegalovirus infection. Study as a whole: A matching HLA type, together with CMV infection, was signaled by public TCR beta signatures.

TCRdb re-derived calls from the reads in MiXCR, one entry per CDR3 protein. The table lists around 900,000 distinct CDR3 sequences, 30% to 40% of them singletons, with over 11% in the top ten. The germline V gene encodes CDR1 LNHDA and CDR2 SQIVND (reference sequence). The CDR3 is 15 residues long. On this clonotype itself: The antigen is not known. One end of the junction is discordant with germline, which a read error may explain.

Sample: cultured CD8+ T cells from PBMCs, taken from culture after CMV antigen stimulation. The origin of this receptor is a human donor in good health (CMV status not recorded). Some clones in this sample may be carry-over from other donors' samples. The rearrangement uses TRBV19 and TRBJ1-5; 8 bases fit TRBD1. CDR3 protein: CVSSIETGGNQPQHF. The CDR3 region has the DNA TGTGTCAGTAGTATCGAGACAGGGGGCAATCAGCCCCAGCATTTT.